One T cell receptor beta chain is described in this entry. A junction boundary mismatches the germline segment, possibly from a read error. The entry originates in a study of identical twins. Unique molecular identifiers were present on the cDNA, and a universal primer site came from template switching. TCRdb processed the 5' RACE reads anew with MiXCR; each CDR3 protein has one entry. The sample has some 570,000 distinct CDR3 sequences, about a fifth seen once. CDR3 size: 14 residues. Germline V gives CDR1 ENHRY, CDR2 SYGVKD. The data also belong to a second study, concerning yellow fever vaccine responses in identical twins.

This chain connects TRBV10-3 to TRBJ2-5; 10 bases are a match to TRBD2. The receptor was derived from a woman aged 18-29 years in good health. The sample taken for sequencing was CD4+ T cells sorted from blood. The chain's CDR3 is CAINERGGQETQYF. The CDR3, as DNA: TGTGCCATCAATGAGCGGGGGGGTCAAGAGACCCAGTACTTC.